The sample holds one count of the clone carrying this TCR beta chain. Its antigen is undetermined. This sample is drawn from a study of cytomegalovirus exposure and HLA in healthy donors. Overall study results and limits: TCR beta V- and J-gene trimming was later associated with a missense DCLRE1C variant.

It was with 60 Vbeta and 13 Jbeta primers that the PCR ran. Assay used: immunoSEQ multiplex PCR; TCRdb lists only in-frame clones, some missing. Here the sample spans about 140,000 clones, roughly four fifths being singletons. The germline V gene encodes CDR1 SEHNR and CDR2 FQNEAQ (reference sequence). The CDR3 is 14 residues long. V was clipped by 5 bases and J by 1 base, with 11 bases between them. This receptor was taken from a man aged 30-40 years in good health and CMV-seropositive. V and J are TRBV7-9 and TRBJ2-5; D perhaps matches TRBD2 (6 bases). What was sequenced was PBMCs. This CDR3 is CASSRGTAQETQYF. The DNA for the CDR3 is TGTGCCAGCAGCCGCGGGACGGCCCAAGAGACCCAGTACTTC. Based on the CDR3 plus reference TRBV7-9 and TRBJ2-5, the full variable domain is DTGVSQNPRHKITKRGQNVTFRCDPISEHNRLYWYRQTLGQGPEFLTYFQNEAQLEKSRLLSDRFSAERPKGSFSTLEIQRTEQGDSAMYLCASSRGTAQETQYFGPGTRLLVL.